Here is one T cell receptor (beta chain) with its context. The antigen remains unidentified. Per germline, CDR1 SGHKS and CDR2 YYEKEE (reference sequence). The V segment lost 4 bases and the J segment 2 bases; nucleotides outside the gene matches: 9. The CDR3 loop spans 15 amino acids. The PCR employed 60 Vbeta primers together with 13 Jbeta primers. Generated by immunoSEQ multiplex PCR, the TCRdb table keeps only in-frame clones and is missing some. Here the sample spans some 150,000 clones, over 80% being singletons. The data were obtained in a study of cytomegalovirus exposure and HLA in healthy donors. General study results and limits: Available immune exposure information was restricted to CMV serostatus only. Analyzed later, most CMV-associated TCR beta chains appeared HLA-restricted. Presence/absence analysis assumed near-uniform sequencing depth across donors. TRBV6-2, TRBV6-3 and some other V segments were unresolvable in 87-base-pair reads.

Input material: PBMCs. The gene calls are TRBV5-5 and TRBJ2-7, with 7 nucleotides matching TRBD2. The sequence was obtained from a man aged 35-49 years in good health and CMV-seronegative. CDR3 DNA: TGTGCCAGCAGCCCGACTAGCACTACCACCTACGAGCAGTACTTC. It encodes CASSPTSTTTYEQYF.